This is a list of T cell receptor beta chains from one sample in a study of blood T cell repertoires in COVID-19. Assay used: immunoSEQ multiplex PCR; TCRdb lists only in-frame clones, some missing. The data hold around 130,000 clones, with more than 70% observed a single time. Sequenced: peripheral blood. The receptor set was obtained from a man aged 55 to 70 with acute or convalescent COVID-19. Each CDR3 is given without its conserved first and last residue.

ASSYGLQGPNQPQH,14,TRBV6-5
ASRETGAYYGYT,12,TRBV10-2
ASSNLAGSYNEQF,13,TRBV5-6
ASSTPTREVSLHGDEQF,17,TRBV5-1
ASSIQDRGRSEQY,13,TRBV19
ASSLDRGAAGYT,12,TRBV7-9
ASSSPTSGRDTGELF,15,TRBV13
ASSLGRGSWNEQF,13,TRBV7-9
ASSEGEWNIQY,11,TRBV6-4
ASMDWDRTNTGELF,14,TRBV19
ASSLVVSHEQF,11,TRBV12-3/TRBV12-4
ATSDTRTGTNQPQH,14,TRBV24-1
AISGLASTDTQY,12,TRBV10-3
AIQRGPGELF,10,TRBV6-5
ASSIDREYSPLH,12,TRBV5-1
SVGLAVGEQY,10,TRBV29-1
ASSPDRVEGANVLT,14,TRBV27
ASRPGLAGGQETQY,14,TRBV28